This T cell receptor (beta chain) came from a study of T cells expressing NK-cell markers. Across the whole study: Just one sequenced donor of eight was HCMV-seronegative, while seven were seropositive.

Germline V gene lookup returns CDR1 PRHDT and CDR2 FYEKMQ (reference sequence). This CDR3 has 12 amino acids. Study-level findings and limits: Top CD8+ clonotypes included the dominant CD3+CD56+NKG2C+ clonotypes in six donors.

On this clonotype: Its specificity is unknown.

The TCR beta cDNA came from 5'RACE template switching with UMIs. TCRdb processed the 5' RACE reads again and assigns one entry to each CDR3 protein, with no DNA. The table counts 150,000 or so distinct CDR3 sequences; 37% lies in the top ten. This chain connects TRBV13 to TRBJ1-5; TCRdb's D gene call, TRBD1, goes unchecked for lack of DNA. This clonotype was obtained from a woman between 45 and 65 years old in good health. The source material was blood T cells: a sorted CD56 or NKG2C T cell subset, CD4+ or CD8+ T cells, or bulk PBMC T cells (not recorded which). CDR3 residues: CASSFWGQPQHF.